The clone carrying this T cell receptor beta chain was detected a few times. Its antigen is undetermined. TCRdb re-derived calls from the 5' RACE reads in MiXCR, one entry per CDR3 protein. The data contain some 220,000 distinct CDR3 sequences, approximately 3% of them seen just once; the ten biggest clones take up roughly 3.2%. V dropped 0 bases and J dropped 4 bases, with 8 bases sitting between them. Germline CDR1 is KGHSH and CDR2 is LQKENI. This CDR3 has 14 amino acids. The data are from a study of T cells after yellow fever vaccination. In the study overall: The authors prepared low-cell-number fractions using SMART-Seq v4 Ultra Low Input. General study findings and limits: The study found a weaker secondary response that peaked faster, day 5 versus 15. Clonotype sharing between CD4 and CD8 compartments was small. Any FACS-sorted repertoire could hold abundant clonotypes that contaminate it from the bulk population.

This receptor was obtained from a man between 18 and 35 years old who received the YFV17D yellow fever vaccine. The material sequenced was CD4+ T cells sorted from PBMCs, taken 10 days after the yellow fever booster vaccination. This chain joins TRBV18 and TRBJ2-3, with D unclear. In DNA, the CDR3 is TGTGCCAGCTCACCACCGGCGGTGGCAGATACGCAGTATTTT. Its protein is CASSPPAVADTQYF.